The sequence of this TCR beta chain was determined in a study of blood T cell repertoires in COVID-19. This clone was observed once. Germline is not matched at one junction end, which may reflect a read error. CDR1 is SEHNR, CDR2 FQNEAQ, per germline (reference sequence). The CDR3 is 15 residues long. Authors' analysis steps: Counts of nucleated cells, estimated from reference gene primer amplification, were obtained. The repertoire was sequenced with immunoSEQ multiplex PCR; TCRdb's copy has only in-frame clones and lacks some. The D gene and trimming were derived from the DNA, and the V and J assignments and clone size from that table. The data hold fewer than 55,000 clones, with roughly 84% observed a single time.

The rearrangement links TRBV7-9 to TRBJ2-7; TRBD1 matches at 8 bases. Sequenced sample: peripheral blood. The TCR originated in a man aged 50-60 years with acute or convalescent COVID-19. The CDR3, as DNA: TGTGCCAGCAGCTTTGGGGACAGGTACCCCTATGGTTTGGACTTC. Protein: CASSFGDRYPYGLDF.